One sample yielded the 23 T cell receptor beta chains listed below, sequenced in a study of blood T cell repertoires in COVID-19. Sequenced by immunoSEQ multiplex PCR; TCRdb stores in-frame clones only, minus some. The table lists approximately 150,000 clones, about 85% of them singletons. The sample was peripheral blood. These receptor sequences come from a human donor with acute or convalescent COVID-19. The donor label of this sample is uncertain.

The rearrangement uses TRBV2 and TRBJ2-2; TRBD1 matches 7 bases. Germline assignment: CDR1 SNHLY and CDR2 FYNNEI. CDR3 size: 14 residues. The junction had 2 bases not matched to a gene; V was cut back by 6 bases and J by 1 base. CDR3 sequence (DNA): TGTGCCAGCAGGGACAGGATGAACACCGGGGAGCTGTTTTTT. It encodes CASRDRMNTGELFF.

This chain links TRBV28 with TRBJ1-1; 10 nucleotides line up with TRBD1. Trimming cost V 7 bases and J 1 base; bases outside gene matches: 6. CDR1 and CDR2 (germline): MDHEN, SYDVKM. The CDR3 has 15 residues. In DNA form, the CDR3 reads TGTGCCAGCACAGGGGACAGGGGCCAGAACACTGAAGCTTTCTTT. This gives the protein CASTGDRGQNTEAFF. The full variable domain, its missing parts supplied by reference TRBV28 and TRBJ1-1, is DVKVTQSSRYLVKRTGEKVFLECVQDMDHENMFWYRQDPGLGLRLIYFSYDVKMKEKGDIPEGYSVSREKKERFSLILESASTNQTSMYLCASTGDRGQNTEAFFGQGTRLTVV.

The chain uses TRBV19 and TRBJ1-3; 8 positions agree with TRBD1. The CDR3 is 14 amino acids. Losses at the gene ends were 5 bases for V and 10 bases for J; bases not matched to a gene: 10. The germline V gene encodes CDR1 LNHDA and CDR2 SQIVND (reference sequence). The CDR3 nucleotides read TGTGCCAGTAGTGGGACAGGCAGCACGGGAACCATATATTTT. The encoded protein is CASSGTGSTGTIYF.

The CDR3 nucleotides are TGTGCCAGTAGTATGGGAGGGGTAGCTCAGCCCCAGCATTTT. This gives the protein CASSMGGVAQPQHF. The rearrangement joins TRBV19 to TRBJ1-5, with D maybe TRBD1 (5 bases). The CDR3 has 14 amino acids. Trimming took 3 bases from V and 6 from J, leaving 12 bases between them. The germline CDR1 and CDR2 sequences are LNHDA and SQIVND (reference sequence).

This chain links TRBV18 with TRBJ2-6; 7 nucleotides agree with TRBD1. CDR3 size: 20 residues. Losses at the gene ends were 3 bases for V and 4 bases for J; bases not matched to a gene: 18. The germline gives CDR1 KGHSH, CDR2 LQKENI. The CDR3 coding sequence is TGTGCCAGCTCACCGGACTTGAGGGGACAGACCCTCTCGGGGGCCAACGTCCTGACTTTC. It translates to CASSPDLRGQTLSGANVLTF.

The chain has TRBV5-1 and TRBJ1-4; the D gene is possibly TRBD1 (5 bases). CDR1 is SGHRS, CDR2 YFSETQ, per germline. The ends were cut back, 4 bases at V and 4 bases at J, with 14 bases in the middle. This CDR3 is 15 amino acids long. CDR3 in amino acids: CASSPLQGNNEKLFF. The CDR3 DNA sequence: TGCGCCAGCAGCCCACTCCAGGGTAATAATGAAAAACTGTTTTTT.

The J gene is TRBJ1-6, the V gene TRBV6-5, with a tentative D call TRBD1 (5 bases). The CDR3 totals 15 residues. V lost 0 bases to trimming and J lost 5 bases, with 8 bases between them. Germline loops: CDR1 MNHEY, CDR2 SVGAGI. CDR3 DNA sequence: TGTGCCAGCAGTTACTCGGGGGGAGATAATTCACCCCTCCACTTT. This encodes CASSYSGGDNSPLHF.

The rearrangement links TRBV5-5 to TRBJ1-2; D gene ambiguous. The CDR3 is 14 amino acids. Trimming removed 0 bases at V and 4 bases at J, with 10 bases between. Germline-derived CDR1 and CDR2 are SGHKS and YYEKEE (reference sequence). DNA for the CDR3: TGTGCCAGCAGCTTGGAATTCCCGAGCTATGGCTACACCTTC. As protein: CASSLEFPSYGYTF.

The genes are TRBV27 and TRBJ1-4; the match to TRBD1 covers 8 bases. The ends lost 5 bases at V and 5 bases at J; junction bases unmatched: 7. CDR1 and CDR2 (germline): MNHEY, SMNVEV (reference sequence). The CDR3 is 15 amino acids. The CDR3: CASSPRTGRNEKLFF. In nucleotides, the CDR3 is TGTGCCAGCAGTCCCCGGACAGGGAGAAATGAAAAACTGTTTTTT.

V gene TRBV7-9 combines with J gene TRBJ1-5, with 8 bases that match TRBD1. V was clipped by 0 bases and J by 4 bases; unmatched bases: 8. Per the germline V gene, CDR1 is SEHNR and CDR2 is FQNEAQ (reference sequence). The CDR3 has 17 residues. CDR3: CASSLALRTGPNQPQHF. The CDR3 DNA sequence: TGTGCCAGCAGCTTAGCCCTCCGGACAGGGCCGAATCAGCCCCAGCATTTT.

The rearrangement joins TRBV19 to TRBJ1-5; no reliable D call. V lost 7 bases and J lost 9, with 19 bases in between. Germline V gives CDR1 LNHDA, CDR2 SQIVND (reference sequence). The CDR3 runs 14 residues. The CDR3 nucleotides read TGTGCCAGTAATCCTGCAGGTTCCCCCGGGCCCCAGCATTTT. Protein product: CASNPAGSPGPQHF. Full variable domain (remainder filled in from reference TRBV19 and TRBJ1-5): DGGITQSPKYLFRKEGQNVTLSCEQNLNHDAMYWYRQDPGQGLRLIYYSQIVNDFQKGDIAEGYSVSREKKESFPLTVTSAQKNPTAFYLCASNPAGSPGPQHFGDGTRLSIL.

The chain has TRBV18 and TRBJ1-4; perhaps TRBD1 as D (6 bases). Germline lookup yields CDR1 KGHSH and CDR2 LQKENI. This CDR3 is 14 amino acids long. The V and J ends lost 3 bases and 4 bases respectively, with 9 bases between them. The CDR3 is CASSPRGVNEKLFF. As DNA, the CDR3 is TGTGCCAGCTCACCCAGGGGAGTTAATGAAAAACTGTTTTTT.

This rearrangement joins TRBV25-1 to TRBJ2-2, with 8 bases matching TRBD1. V dropped 4 bases and J dropped 5; count of bases not matched to a gene: 3. Germline values: CDR1 MGHDK, CDR2 SYGVNS. The CDR3 spans 14 residues. In nucleotides, the CDR3 is TGTGCCAGCAGTGGGACAGGGCGGACCGGGGAGCTGTTTTTT. Its protein is CASSGTGRTGELFF.

This sequence joins TRBV7-2 and TRBJ2-3, with 13 bases lining up with TRBD2. Germline CDR1 reads SGHTA; CDR2 reads FQGNSA. There are 15 residues in the CDR3. Losses at the gene ends were 1 base for V and 5 bases for J; bases not matched to a gene: 0. The CDR3 DNA reads TGTGCCAGCAGCTTAGGACTAGCGGGGGGAGATACGCAGTATTTT. Its translation: CASSLGLAGGDTQYF. Full variable domain (outside the CDR3, taken from reference TRBV7-2 and TRBJ2-3): GAGVSQSPSNKVTEKGKDVELRCDPISGHTALYWYRQSLGQGLEFLIYFQGNSAPDKSGLPSDRFSAERTGGSVSTLTIQRTQQEDSAVYLCASSLGLAGGDTQYFGPGTRLTVL.

This rearrangement joins TRBV20-1 to TRBJ1-5, with 7 bases that match TRBD1. Germline CDR1 is DFQATT and CDR2 is SNEGSKA (reference sequence). The CDR3 length is 13 residues. The V and J ends lost 3 bases and 7 bases, in that order; junction bases with no gene match: 6. CDR3 sequence reads: CSASPRQGQPQHF. The CDR3, as DNA: TGCAGTGCTAGTCCCCGACAGGGACAGCCCCAGCATTTT.

This rearrangement joins TRBV7-6 to TRBJ2-1; weak D call: TRBD2 (7 bases). The CDR3 covers 15 residues. From germline, CDR1 is SGHVS and CDR2 FNYEAQ. Deletions cut 1 base from V and 9 bases from J, with 16 bases between. This CDR3 reads CASSLDGGRDGEQFF. Written as DNA, the CDR3 is TGTGCCAGCAGCTTAGACGGGGGGCGGGATGGTGAGCAGTTCTTC.

The gene calls are TRBV4-3 and TRBJ1-5; TRBD1 might be the D (5 bases). V was clipped by 0 bases and J by 5 bases, with 17 bases between them. The CDR3 loop spans 17 amino acids. Germline V gives CDR1 LGHNA, CDR2 YSLEER. Here the CDR3 reads CASSQDKFGGTHQPQHF. CDR3 sequence (DNA): TGCGCCAGCAGCCAAGATAAATTCGGGGGAACTCATCAGCCCCAGCATTTT.

The CDR3 sequence: CASSPGQGSTDTQYF. The CDR3 DNA reads TGTGCCAGCTCACCAGGGCAGGGAAGCACAGATACGCAGTATTTT. V and J are TRBV18 and TRBJ2-3; weak D call: TRBD1 (5 bases). The CDR3 covers 15 residues. Deletions cut 2 bases from V and 0 bases from J, with 9 bases between. Germline loops: CDR1 KGHSH, CDR2 LQKENI.

The chain links TRBV5-6 to TRBJ1-4, with 7 bases aligning to TRBD1. This CDR3 spans 14 amino acids. V shed 4 bases and J 11 bases; nucleotides not matched to a gene: 11. From germline, CDR1 is SGHDT and CDR2 YYEEEE. CDR3 DNA: TGTGCCAGCAGCCAAGGACAGGATAGCTGGAAACTGTTTTTT. It yields the protein CASSQGQDSWKLFF.

The chain has TRBV7-9 and TRBJ2-6; unclear D gene. Trimming left V 5 bases short and J 0 bases short, with 8 bases between. The germline V gene has CDR1 SEHNR and CDR2 FQNEAQ (reference sequence). The CDR3 has 15 residues. This CDR3 is CASSAQISGANVLTF. The CDR3 DNA reads TGTGCCAGCAGCGCACAGATCTCTGGGGCCAACGTCCTGACTTTC.

The gene calls are TRBV5-1 and TRBJ1-2; D is undetermined. This CDR3 region has 14 residues. The V gene lost 0 bases and the J gene lost 3 bases, with 9 bases spanning the gap. CDR1 and CDR2 (germline): SGHRS, YFSETQ. The CDR3 DNA sequence: TGCGCCAGCAGCTTGGGATCGGTAGACTATGGCTACACCTTC. Translating gives CASSLGSVDYGYTF.

This chain uses TRBV7-3 with TRBJ2-3; 9 bases align to TRBD2. V was clipped by 4 bases and J by 4 bases; unmatched bases: 6. Germline V gives CDR1 SGHTA, CDR2 FQGTGA. This CDR3 is built from 15 residues. The CDR3 DNA follows: TGTGCCAGCAGCTCCCATAGCGGGAGTTCAGATACGCAGTATTTT. Residues: CASSSHSGSSDTQYF.

This clone was detected only a few times. As DNA, the CDR3 is TGTGCCAGCAGCTTAGTGACGGCCGGGACTAGCGATAGAGAGACCCAGTACTTC. Protein product: CASSLVTAGTSDRETQYF. The V call is TRBV7-2, the J call TRBJ2-5; 10 nucleotides align to TRBD2. Trimming at V came to 1 base and at J to 4 bases, leaving 12 bases not matched to a gene. The length of the CDR3 is 18 residues. Per the germline V gene, CDR1 is SGHTA and CDR2 is FQGNSA.